Listed here is a single T cell receptor (beta chain). The data belong to a study of blood T cell repertoires in COVID-19. Study in general: PBMCs, B-cell-depleted T cells, or T cells provided the cDNA or gDNA that made up the material.

The CDR3 spans 15 residues. Trimming stripped 5 bases from V and 2 bases from J, with 13 bases between. Germline V gene data show CDR1 as SGHRS and CDR2 as YFSETQ. The data were produced by immunoSEQ multiplex PCR, yet TCRdb's version contains in-frame clones alone and is incomplete. Altogether about 20,000 clones are present, around 86% being singletons, with the ten largest covering 3% to 4%. The chain links TRBV5-1 to TRBJ2-2, with D perhaps matching TRBD2 (5 bases). The TCR sequence derives from a man aged 45 to 65 with active COVID-19. Sequencing used peripheral blood. The DNA of the CDR3 is TGCGCCAGCAGTCTCTGGACTGATAACACCGGGGAGCTGTTTTTT. Encoded protein: CASSLWTDNTGELFF.